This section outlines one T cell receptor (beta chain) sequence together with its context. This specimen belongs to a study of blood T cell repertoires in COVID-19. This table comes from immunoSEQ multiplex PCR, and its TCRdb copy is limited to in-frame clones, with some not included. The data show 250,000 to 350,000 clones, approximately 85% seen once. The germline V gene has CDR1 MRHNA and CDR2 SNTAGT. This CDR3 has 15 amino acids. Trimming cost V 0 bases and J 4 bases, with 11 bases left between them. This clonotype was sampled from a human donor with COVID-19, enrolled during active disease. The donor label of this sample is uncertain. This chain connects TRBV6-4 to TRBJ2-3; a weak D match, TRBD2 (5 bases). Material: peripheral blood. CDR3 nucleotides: TGTGCCAGCAGTGACTCGGCTCTCGGGGCAGATACGCAGTATTTT. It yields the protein CASSDSALGADTQYF.